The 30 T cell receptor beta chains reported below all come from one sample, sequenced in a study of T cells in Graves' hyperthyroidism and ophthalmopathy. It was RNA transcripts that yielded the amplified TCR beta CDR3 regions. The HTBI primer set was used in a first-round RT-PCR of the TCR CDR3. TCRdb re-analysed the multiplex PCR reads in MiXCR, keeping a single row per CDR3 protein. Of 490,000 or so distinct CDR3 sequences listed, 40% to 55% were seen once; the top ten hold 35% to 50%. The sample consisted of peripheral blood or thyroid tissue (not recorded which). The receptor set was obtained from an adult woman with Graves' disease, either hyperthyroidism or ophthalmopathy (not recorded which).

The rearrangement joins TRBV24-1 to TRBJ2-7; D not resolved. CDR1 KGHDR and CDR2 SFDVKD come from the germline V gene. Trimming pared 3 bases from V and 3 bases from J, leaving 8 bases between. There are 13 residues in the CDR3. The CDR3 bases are TGTGCCACCAGTGATCCAAATAGCTACGAGCAGTACTTC. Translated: CATSDPNSYEQYF.

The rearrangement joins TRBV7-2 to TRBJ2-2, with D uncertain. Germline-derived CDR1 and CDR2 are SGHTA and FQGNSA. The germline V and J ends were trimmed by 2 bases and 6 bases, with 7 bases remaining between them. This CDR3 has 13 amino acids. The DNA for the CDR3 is TGTGCCAGCAGCTTACAAGGGTCCGGGGAGCTGTTTTTT. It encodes CASSLQGSGELFF.

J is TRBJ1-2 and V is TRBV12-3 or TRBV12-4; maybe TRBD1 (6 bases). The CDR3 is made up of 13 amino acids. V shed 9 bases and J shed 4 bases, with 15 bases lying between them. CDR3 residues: CASRRDTSYGYTF. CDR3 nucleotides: TGTGCCAGTCGCCGGGACACCTCCTATGGCTACACCTTC.

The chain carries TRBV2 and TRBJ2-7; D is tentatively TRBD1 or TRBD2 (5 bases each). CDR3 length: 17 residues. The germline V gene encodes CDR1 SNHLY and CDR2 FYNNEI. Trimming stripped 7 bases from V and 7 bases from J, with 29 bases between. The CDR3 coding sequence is TGTGCCAGCACTTATTCGACCCAAATCCGGGACGCGGAGGAGCAGTACTTC. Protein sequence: CASTYSTQIRDAEEQYF.

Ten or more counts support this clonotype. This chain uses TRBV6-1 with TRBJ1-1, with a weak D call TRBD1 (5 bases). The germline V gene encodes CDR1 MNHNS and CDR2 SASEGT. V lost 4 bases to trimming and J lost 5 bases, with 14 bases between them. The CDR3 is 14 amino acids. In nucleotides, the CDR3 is TGTGCCAGCAGTGGAATGGGGGGGGGGACTGAAGCTTTCTTT. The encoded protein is CASSGMGGGTEAFF.

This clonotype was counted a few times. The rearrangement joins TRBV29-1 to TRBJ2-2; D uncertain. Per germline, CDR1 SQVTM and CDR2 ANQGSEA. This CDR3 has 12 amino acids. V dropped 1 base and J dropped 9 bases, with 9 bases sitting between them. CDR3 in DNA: TGCAGCGTTGAAGGGGGTTCTAGGGAGCTGTTTTTT. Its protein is CSVEGGSRELFF.

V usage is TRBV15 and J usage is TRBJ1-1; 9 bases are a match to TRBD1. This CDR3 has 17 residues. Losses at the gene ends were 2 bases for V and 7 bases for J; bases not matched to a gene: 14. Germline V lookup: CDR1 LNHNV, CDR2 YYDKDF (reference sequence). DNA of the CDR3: TGTGCCACCAGCAGAACTCTCCCCGGGACAGGGACCATTGAAGCTTTCTTT. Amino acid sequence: CATSRTLPGTGTIEAFF.

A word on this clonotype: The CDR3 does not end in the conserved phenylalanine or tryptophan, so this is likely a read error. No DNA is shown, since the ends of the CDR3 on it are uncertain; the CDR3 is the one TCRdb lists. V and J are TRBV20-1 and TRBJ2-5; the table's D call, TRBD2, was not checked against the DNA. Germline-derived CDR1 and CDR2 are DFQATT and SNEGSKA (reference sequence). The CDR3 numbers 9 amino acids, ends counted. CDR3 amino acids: CSTSSGRTA.

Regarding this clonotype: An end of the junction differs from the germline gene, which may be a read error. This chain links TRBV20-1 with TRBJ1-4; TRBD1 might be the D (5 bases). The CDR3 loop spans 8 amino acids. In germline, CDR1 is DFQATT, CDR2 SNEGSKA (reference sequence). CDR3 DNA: TGCAGTGCCCGGGACGGATCTTTT. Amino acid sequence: CSARDGSF.

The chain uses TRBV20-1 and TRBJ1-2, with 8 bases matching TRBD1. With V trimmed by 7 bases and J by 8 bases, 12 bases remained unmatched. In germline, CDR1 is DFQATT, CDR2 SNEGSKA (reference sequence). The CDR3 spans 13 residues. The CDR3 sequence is CSGLWQGAWGYTF. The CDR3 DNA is TGCAGTGGCCTTTGGCAGGGGGCGTGGGGCTACACCTTC.

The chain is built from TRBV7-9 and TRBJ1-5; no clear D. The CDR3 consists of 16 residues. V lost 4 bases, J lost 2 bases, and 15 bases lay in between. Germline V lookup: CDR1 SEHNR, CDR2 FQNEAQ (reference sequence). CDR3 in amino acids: CASSSGPPQGNQPQHF. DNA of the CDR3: TGTGCCAGCAGCTCCGGGCCCCCTCAGGGCAATCAGCCCCAGCATTTT.

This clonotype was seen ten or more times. The CDR3 reads CASSLGPGTRANEKLFF. In DNA form, the CDR3 reads TGTGCCAGCAGCTTAGGTCCGGGGACCCGGGCTAATGAAAAACTGTTTTTT. The J gene is TRBJ1-4, the V gene TRBV13; perhaps TRBD1 as D (5 bases). The CDR3 runs 17 residues. CDR1 and CDR2 from the germline V gene are PRHDT and FYEKMQ (reference sequence). Trimming pared 0 bases from V and 3 bases from J, leaving 14 bases between.

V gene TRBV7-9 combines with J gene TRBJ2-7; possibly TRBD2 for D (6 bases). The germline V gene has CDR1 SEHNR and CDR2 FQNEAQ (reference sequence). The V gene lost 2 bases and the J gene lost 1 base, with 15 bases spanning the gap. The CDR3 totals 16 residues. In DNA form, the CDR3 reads TGTGCCAGCAGCTTATTTGTTCGACTAGGATCCTACGAGCAGTACTTC. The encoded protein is CASSLFVRLGSYEQYF.

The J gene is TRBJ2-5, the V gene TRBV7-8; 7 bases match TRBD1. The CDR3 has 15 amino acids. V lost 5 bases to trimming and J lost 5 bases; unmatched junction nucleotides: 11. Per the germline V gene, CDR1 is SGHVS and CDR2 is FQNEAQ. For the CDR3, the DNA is TGTGCCAGCAGCATCGGACAGGCGGTGGGGGAGACCCAGTACTTC. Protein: CASSIGQAVGETQYF.

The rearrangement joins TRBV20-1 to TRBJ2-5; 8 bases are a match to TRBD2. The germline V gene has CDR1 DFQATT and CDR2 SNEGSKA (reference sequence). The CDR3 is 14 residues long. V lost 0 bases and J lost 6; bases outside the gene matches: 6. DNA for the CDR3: TGCAGTGCTAGAGATTCGGGAGGGGGGAAGACCCAGTACTTC. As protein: CSARDSGGGKTQYF.

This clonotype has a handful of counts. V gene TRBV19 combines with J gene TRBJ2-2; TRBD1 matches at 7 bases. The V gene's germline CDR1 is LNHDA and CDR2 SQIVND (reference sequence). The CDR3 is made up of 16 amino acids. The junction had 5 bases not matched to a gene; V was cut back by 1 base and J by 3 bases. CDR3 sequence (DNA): TGTGCCAGTAGTATAGCAGGGGGTACGGACACCGGGGAGCTGTTTTTT. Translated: CASSIAGGTDTGELFF.

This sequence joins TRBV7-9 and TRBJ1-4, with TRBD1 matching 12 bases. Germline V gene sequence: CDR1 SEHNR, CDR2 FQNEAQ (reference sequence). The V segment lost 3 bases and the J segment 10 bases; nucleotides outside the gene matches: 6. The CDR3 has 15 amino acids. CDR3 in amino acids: CASSFVPGQGAKLFF. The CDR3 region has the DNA TGTGCCAGCAGCTTCGTCCCGGGACAGGGGGCAAAACTGTTTTTT.

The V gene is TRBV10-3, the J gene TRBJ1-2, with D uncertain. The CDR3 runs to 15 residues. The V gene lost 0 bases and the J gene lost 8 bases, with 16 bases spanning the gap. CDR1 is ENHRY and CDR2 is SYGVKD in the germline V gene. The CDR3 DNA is TGTGCCATCAGTGAGTCGATTGGGCGCCTCCGGGGCTACACCTTC. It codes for CAISESIGRLRGYTF.

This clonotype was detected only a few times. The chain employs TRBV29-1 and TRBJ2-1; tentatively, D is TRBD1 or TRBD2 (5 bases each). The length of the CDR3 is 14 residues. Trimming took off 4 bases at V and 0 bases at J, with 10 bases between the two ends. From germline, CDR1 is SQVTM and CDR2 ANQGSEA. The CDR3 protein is CSVAGTFSYNEQFF. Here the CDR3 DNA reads TGCAGCGTTGCCGGGACGTTCTCCTACAATGAGCAGTTCTTC.

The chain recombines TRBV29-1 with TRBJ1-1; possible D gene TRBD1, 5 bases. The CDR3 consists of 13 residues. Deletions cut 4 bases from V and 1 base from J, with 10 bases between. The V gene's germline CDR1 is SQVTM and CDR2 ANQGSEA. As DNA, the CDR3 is TGCAGCGTTGTGACGCAGGGGAACACTGAAGCTTTCTTT. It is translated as CSVVTQGNTEAFF.

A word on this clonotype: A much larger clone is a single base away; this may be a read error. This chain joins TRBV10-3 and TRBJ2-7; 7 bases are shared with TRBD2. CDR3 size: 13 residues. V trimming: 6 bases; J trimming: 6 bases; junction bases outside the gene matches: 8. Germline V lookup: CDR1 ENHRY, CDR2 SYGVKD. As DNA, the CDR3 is TGTGCCATCAGGGCTAGCGGTCTAGGCGAGCAGTACTTC. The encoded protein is CAIRASGLGEQYF.

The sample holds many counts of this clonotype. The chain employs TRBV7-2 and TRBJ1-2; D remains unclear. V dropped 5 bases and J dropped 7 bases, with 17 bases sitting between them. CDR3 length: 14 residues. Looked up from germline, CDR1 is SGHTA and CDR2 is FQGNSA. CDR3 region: CASSRETMTVGYTF. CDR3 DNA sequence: TGTGCCAGCAGCCGCGAGACGATGACTGTTGGCTACACCTTC.

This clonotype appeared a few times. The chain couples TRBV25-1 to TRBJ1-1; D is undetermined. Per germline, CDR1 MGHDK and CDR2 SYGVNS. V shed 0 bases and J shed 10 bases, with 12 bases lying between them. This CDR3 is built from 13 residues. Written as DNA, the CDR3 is TGTGCCAGCAGTGAATATTGGAGTGATTTAGCTTTCTTT. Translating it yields CASSEYWSDLAFF.

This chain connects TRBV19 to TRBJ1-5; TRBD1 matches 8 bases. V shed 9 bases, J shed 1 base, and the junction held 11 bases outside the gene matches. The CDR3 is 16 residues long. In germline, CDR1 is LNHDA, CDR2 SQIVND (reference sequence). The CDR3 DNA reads TGTGCCAGCAGCAAAGGACAGGGAATGAGCAATCAGCCCCAGCATTTT. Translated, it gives CASSKGQGMSNQPQHF.

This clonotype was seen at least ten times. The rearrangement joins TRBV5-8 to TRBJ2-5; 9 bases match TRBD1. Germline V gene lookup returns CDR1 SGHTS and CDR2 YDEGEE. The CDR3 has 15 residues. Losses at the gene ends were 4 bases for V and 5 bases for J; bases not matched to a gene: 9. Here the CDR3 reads CASSGGTGSIETQYF. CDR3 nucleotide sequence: TGTGCCAGCAGCGGGGGGACAGGGTCGATTGAGACCCAGTACTTC.

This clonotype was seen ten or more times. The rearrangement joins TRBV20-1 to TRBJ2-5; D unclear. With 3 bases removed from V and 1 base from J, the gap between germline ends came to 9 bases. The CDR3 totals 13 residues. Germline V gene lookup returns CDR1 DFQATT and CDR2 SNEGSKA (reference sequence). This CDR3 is CSARAVSQETQYF. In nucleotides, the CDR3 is TGCAGTGCTAGGGCGGTCAGCCAAGAGACCCAGTACTTC.

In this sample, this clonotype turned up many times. As DNA, the CDR3 is TGCAGCGTTCGACAGGGGGACTATGGCTACACCTTC. Its translation: CSVRQGDYGYTF. V gene TRBV29-1 combines with J gene TRBJ1-2, with 9 bases that match TRBD1. The CDR3 covers 12 residues. V was pared by 5 bases and J by 3 bases, with 1 base of the junction left unmatched. CDR1 is SQVTM, CDR2 ANQGSEA, per germline.

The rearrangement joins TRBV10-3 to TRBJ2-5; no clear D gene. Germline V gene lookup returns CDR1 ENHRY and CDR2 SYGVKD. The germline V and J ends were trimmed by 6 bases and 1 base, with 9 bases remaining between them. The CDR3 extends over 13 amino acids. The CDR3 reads CAISAQLQETQYF. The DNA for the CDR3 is TGTGCCATCAGCGCGCAACTCCAAGAGACCCAGTACTTC.

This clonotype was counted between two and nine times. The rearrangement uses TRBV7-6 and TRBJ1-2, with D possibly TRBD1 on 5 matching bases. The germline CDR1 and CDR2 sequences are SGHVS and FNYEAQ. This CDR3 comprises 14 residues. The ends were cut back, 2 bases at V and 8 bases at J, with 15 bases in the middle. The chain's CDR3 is CASSLTGGPEGYTF. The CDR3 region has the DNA TGTGCCAGCAGCTTAACAGGCGGACCGGAAGGCTACACCTTC.

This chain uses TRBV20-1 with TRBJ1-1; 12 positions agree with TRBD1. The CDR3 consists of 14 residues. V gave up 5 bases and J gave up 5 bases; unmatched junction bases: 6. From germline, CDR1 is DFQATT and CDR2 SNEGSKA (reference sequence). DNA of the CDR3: TGCAGTGCTCAGGGACAGGGGGCGGATACTGAAGCTTTCTTT. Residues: CSAQGQGADTEAFF.